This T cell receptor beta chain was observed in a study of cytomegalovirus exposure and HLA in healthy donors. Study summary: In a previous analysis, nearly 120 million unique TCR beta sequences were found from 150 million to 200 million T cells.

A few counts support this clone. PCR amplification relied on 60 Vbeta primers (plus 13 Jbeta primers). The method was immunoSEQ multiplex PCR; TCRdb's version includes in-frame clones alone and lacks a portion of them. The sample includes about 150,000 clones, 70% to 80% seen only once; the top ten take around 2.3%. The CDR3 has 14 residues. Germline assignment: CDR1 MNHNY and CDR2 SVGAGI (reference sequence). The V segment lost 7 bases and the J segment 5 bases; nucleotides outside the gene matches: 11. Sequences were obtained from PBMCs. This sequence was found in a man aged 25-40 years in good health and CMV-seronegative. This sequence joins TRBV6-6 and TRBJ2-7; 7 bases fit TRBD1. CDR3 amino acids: CASNREGASDEQYF. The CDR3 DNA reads TGTGCCAGCAACCGCGAGGGGGCGTCCGACGAGCAGTACTTC.